This TCR beta chain was sequenced during a study of control samples from healthy donors and cancer patients. This CDR3 is 16 amino acids long. From germline, CDR1 is SSHAT and CDR2 FNYEAQ (reference sequence). V was clipped by 1 base and J by 0 bases, with 9 bases between them. Measured with immunoSEQ multiplex PCR; TCRdb has only the in-frame clones, and not every one. The sample lists about 130,000 clones, around nine tenths occurring once. This sequence was found in a man over 45 in good health. The chain joins TRBV7-7 to TRBJ2-2, with no clear D. The source material was blood. The CDR3 sequence: CASSLVVGPNTGELFF. In DNA, the CDR3 is TGTGCCAGCAGCTTAGTCGTGGGTCCGAACACCGGGGAGCTGTTTTTT.